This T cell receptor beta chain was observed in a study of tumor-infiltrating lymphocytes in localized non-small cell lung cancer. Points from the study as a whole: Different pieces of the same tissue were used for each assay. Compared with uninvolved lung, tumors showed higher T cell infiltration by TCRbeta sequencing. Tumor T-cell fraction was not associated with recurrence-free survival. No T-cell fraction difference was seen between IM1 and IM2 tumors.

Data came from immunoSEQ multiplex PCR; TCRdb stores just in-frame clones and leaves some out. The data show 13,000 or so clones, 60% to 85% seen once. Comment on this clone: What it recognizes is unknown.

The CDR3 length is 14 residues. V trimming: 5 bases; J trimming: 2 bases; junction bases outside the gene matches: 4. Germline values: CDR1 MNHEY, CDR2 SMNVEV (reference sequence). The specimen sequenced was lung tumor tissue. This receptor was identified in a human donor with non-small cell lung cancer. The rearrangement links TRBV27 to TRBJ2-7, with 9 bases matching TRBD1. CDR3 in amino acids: CASSNRQGAYEQYF. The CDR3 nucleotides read TGTGCCAGCAGTAACCGACAGGGGGCCTACGAGCAGTACTTC.